A selection of T cell receptor beta chains follows, all from one sample in a study of vaccination effects on CD4 cells after COVID-19. These receptors have no known antigen. Produced via immunoSEQ multiplex PCR; TCRdb's table is partial and in-frame only. The data contain 35,000 to 55,000 clones, 76% of them singletons. Sequencing used CD4+ T cells from PBMCs cultured without peptide, obtained after COVID-19 vaccination. The receptors stem from a human donor who had a prior SARS-CoV-2 infection. Both conserved end residues are part of each CDR3.

TRBJ2-2,13,TRBV7-9,CASSLTLDGELFF
TRBJ1-5,15,TRBV5-8,CASSSGQGRNQPQHF
TRBJ2-4,15,TRBV6-5,CASHGGAGAKNIQYF
TRBJ2-3,14,TRBV6-5,CASRRTGGTDTQYF
TRBJ2-7,14,TRBV6-5,CASSRDYTTYEQYF
TRBJ2-1,15,TRBV7-2,CASSFGLAGNNEQFF
TRBJ1-1,14,TRBV27,CASSSGEVWTEAFF
TRBJ2-3,12,TRBV29-1,CSVSQASDTQYF
TRBJ1-1,14,TRBV19,CASSKGQGLGEAFF
TRBJ2-1,14,TRBV29-1,CSATSGGAVNEQFF
TRBJ2-5,18,TRBV4-1,CASSHTGARGRRYETQYF
TRBJ1-4,16,TRBV4-2,CASSQDPRGRRGKLFF
TRBJ1-3,15,TRBV5-1,CASSSGVVSGNTIYF
TRBJ2-4,16,TRBV6-4,CASSCQKGVAKNIQYF
TRBJ1-3,15,TRBV6-6,CASSPLQRSGNTIYF
TRBJ2-3,14,TRBV4-2,CASSQGAEQDTQYF
TRBJ2-3,18,TRBV18,CASSPRLALTGSTDTQYF
TRBJ1-1,18,TRBV10-3,CAISESATGVGMNTEAFF
TRBJ2-2,18,TRBV7-9,CASSRRGGDEGYTGELFF
TRBJ1-3,16,TRBV7-8,CASSNRGLVYGNTIYF
TRBJ2-3,16,TRBV7-9,CASSFRTSGSTDTQYF
TRBJ2-2,17,TRBV7-3,CASSPTVAGPNTGELFF
TRBJ2-1,14,TRBV3-1/TRBV3-2,CASSPRGGNNEQFF
TRBJ2-2,20,TRBV9,CASSARTLRLAAPNTGELFF
TRBJ1-2,16,TRBV6-6,CASSYPRASGEYGYTF
TRBJ2-5,16,TRBV7-2,CASSPYAFSRTGTQYF
TRBJ2-5,13,TRBV4-1,CASSQTRLETQYF
TRBJ2-4,13,TRBV19,CASSGYGKNIQYF
TRBJ2-1,18,TRBV7-9,CASSLILSARSSYNEQFF
TRBJ2-3,13,TRBV12-3/TRBV12-4,CASGGASTDTQYF
TRBJ2-2,13,TRBV18,CASSPPSTGELFF
TRBJ2-7,14,TRBV2,CASSEWGGLGEQYF
TRBJ1-5,16,TRBV18,CASSPLGGNSNQPQHF
TRBJ2-1,15,TRBV7-9,CASSPMDGGYNEQFF
TRBJ1-5,15,TRBV28,CASSFPGQYNQPQHF
TRBJ1-2,13,TRBV24-1,CATSDSQSNGYTF
TRBJ2-3,8,TRBV6-4,CASRPQYF
TRBJ2-7,12,TRBV6-2/TRBV6-3,CASSRRVYEQYF
TRBJ1-3,15,TRBV11-3,CASSLRLGLGNTIYF
TRBJ2-2,12,TRBV5-1,CASSLVGGELFF
TRBJ2-7,11,TRBV5-1,CASSTYYEQYF
TRBJ1-1,11,TRBV12-3/TRBV12-4,CASRQNTEAFF
TRBJ2-7,14,TRBV5-4,CASSLVGYKDEQYF
TRBJ1-3,15,TRBV18,CASSPAQGEGNTIYF
TRBJ2-2,15,TRBV5-8,CASSLGLENTGELFF
TRBJ2-2,18,TRBV7-8,CASSARSLAGGPPGELFF
TRBJ2-7,15,TRBV7-9,CASTRTGGGPYEQYF
TRBJ2-7,16,TRBV3-1/TRBV3-2,CASSQDRGLARYEQYF
TRBJ2-1,16,TRBV19,CASSISPGAAYNEQFF
TRBJ1-6,13,TRBV6-5,CASSSLGYSPLHF
TRBJ2-3,12,TRBV7-2,CASSLGDGTQYF
TRBJ2-5,15,TRBV2,CASIDRSGAGETQYF
TRBJ2-7,15,TRBV7-9,CASSPGVMWGYEQYF
TRBJ2-5,13,TRBV7-3,CASSFIREETQYF